This T cell receptor beta chain was sequenced during a study of blood T cell repertoires in COVID-19. Study-wide context: Samples of COVID-19 (acute and convalescent) were obtained from the United States, Italy and Spain.

The germline gives CDR1 SGDLS, CDR2 YYNGEE. This CDR3 contains 15 residues. Trimming took off 4 bases at V and 0 bases at J, with 13 bases between the two ends. TCRdb's table, derived via immunoSEQ multiplex PCR, lists solely in-frame clones and lacks some. The sample has 200,000 to 250,000 clones, over 80% seen once. The genes are TRBV9 and TRBJ1-1; possibly TRBD1 for D (5 bases). The receptor comes from a man aged 30-40 years with COVID-19, enrolled during active disease. Sequencing used peripheral blood. The CDR3 sequence is CASSRRQGLNTEAFF. The CDR3 DNA reads as TGTGCCAGCAGCCGCCGGCAGGGCTTGAACACTGAAGCTTTCTTT.